A single sample is the source of the 29 T cell receptor beta chains below, sequenced in a study of shared clonotypes between healthy human individuals. Produced via immunoSEQ multiplex PCR; TCRdb's table is partial and in-frame only. This table has around 2.1 million clones, about 93% appearing once. The naive CD8 fraction comprised CD45RO-negative cells positively selected for CCR7 and excluded terminally differentiated effector memory CD45RA+ cells. The sample consisted of naive CD8+ T cells from PBMCs. The receptors were sampled from a man aged 18 to 30 in good health. Some clones in this sample may be carry-over from other donors' samples.

As regards this clone: Different DNA sequences within this sample yield the same CDR3. The rearrangement joins TRBV9 to TRBJ1-3; no reliable D call. Looked up from germline, CDR1 is SGDLS and CDR2 is YYNGEE. This CDR3 has 14 residues. V was pared by 3 bases and J by 0 bases, with 7 bases between. CDR3 loop: CASSAAGSGNTIYF. CDR3 in DNA: TGTGCCAGCAGCGCCGCGGGCTCTGGAAACACCATATATTTT.

This chain uses TRBV4-1 with TRBJ1-1; D gene unclear. This CDR3 has 13 amino acids. The germline CDR1 and CDR2 sequences are MGHRA and YSYEKL. The germline V and J ends were trimmed by 0 bases and 7 bases, with 9 bases remaining between them. The CDR3 region is CASSQDWSDEAFF. As DNA, the CDR3 is TGCGCCAGCAGCCAAGATTGGTCAGATGAAGCTTTCTTT.

CDR3 DNA sequence: TGTGCCAGCAGCCAGGGGACAGGGGCATCGGGGACCCAGTACTTC. It translates to CASSQGTGASGTQYF. The chain links TRBV7-7 to TRBJ2-5; 10 bases line up with TRBD1. With 5 bases clipped from V and 7 bases from J, the junction kept 10 bases outside the gene matches. Germline CDR1 is SSHAT and CDR2 is FNYEAQ (reference sequence). CDR3 size: 15 residues.

The chain joins TRBV27 to TRBJ1-5, with D uncertain. CDR1 MNHEY and CDR2 SMNVEV come from the germline V gene (reference sequence). V was pared by 8 bases and J by 5 bases, with 7 bases between. This CDR3 comprises 11 residues. CDR3 in amino acids: CASGPHQPQHF. CDR3 sequence (DNA): TGTGCCAGCGGACCCCATCAGCCCCAGCATTTT.

The J gene is TRBJ2-7, the V gene TRBV28; 8 positions agree with TRBD1. V lost 6 bases to trimming and J lost 5 bases; unmatched junction nucleotides: 9. The CDR3 runs 14 residues. CDR1 is MDHEN and CDR2 is SYDVKM in the germline V gene. The CDR3 nucleotides are TGTGCCAGCAGCCCTCCCAGACAGGGGCACGAGCAGTACTTC. It yields the protein CASSPPRQGHEQYF.

Worth noting for this clone: Additional DNA sequences in this sample encode the identical CDR3. The genes are TRBV11-2 and TRBJ2-3; D remains ambiguous. The germline gives CDR1 SGHAT, CDR2 FQNNGV. The CDR3 length is 12 residues. V lost 2 bases to trimming and J lost 6 bases, with 6 bases between them. The CDR3 sequence: CASSLSLDTQYF. In DNA form, the CDR3 reads TGTGCCAGCAGCTTATCGTTGGATACGCAGTATTTT.

The chain has TRBV4-1 and TRBJ2-2, with 11 nucleotides matching TRBD2. The germline CDR1 and CDR2 sequences are MGHRA and YSYEKL. Trimming took 4 bases from V and 7 from J; bases not matched to a gene: 8. The CDR3 length is 16 residues. DNA of the CDR3: TGCGCCAGCAGCCGAAATAGCGGGAGGGCCGTCGGGGAGCTGTTTTTT. Amino acids: CASSRNSGRAVGELFF.

CDR3 coding DNA: TGCGCCAGCAGCCCCAGGGGGACTAGCGGGACCTACCTCTCCTACGAGCAGTACTTC. This sequence encodes CASSPRGTSGTYLSYEQYF. The V gene is TRBV4-3, the J gene TRBJ2-7; 13 nucleotides align to TRBD2. This CDR3 spans 19 amino acids. Germline V gives CDR1 LGHNA, CDR2 YSLEER. Trimming took 4 bases from V and 0 from J; bases not matched to a gene: 12.

V is TRBV7-9 and J is TRBJ1-1; D gene uncertain. Deletions cut 5 bases from V and 1 base from J, with 8 bases between. The germline V gene encodes CDR1 SEHNR and CDR2 FQNEAQ (reference sequence). The CDR3 extends over 13 amino acids. The CDR3 region has the DNA TGTGCCAGCAGCCGCGACAAGAACACTGAAGCTTTCTTT. It is translated as CASSRDKNTEAFF.

The V and J genes are TRBV15 and TRBJ2-7; 10 positions agree with TRBD1. This CDR3 is 15 amino acids long. The ends lost 4 bases at V and 6 bases at J; junction bases unmatched: 9. CDR1 is LNHNV, CDR2 YYDKDF, per germline (reference sequence). The CDR3 DNA sequence: TGTGCCACCAGCAAAGGAGACAGGGGGCTAGGCGAGCAGTACTTC. Protein: CATSKGDRGLGEQYF.

The gene calls are TRBV29-1 and TRBJ2-1; D gene ambiguous. The CDR3 consists of 12 residues. CDR1 SQVTM and CDR2 ANQGSEA come from the germline V gene. V was trimmed by 3 bases and J by 7 bases, leaving 10 bases between them. CDR3 amino acids: CSVDPGLNEQFF. The CDR3 bases are TGCAGCGTTGATCCCGGGTTGAATGAGCAGTTCTTC.

In this sample, this clone turned up once. V is TRBV7-2 and J is TRBJ1-5; maybe TRBD1 (5 bases). The CDR3 consists of 15 residues. V dropped 0 bases and J dropped 6 bases, with 12 bases sitting between them. Germline values: CDR1 SGHTA, CDR2 FQGNSA. In nucleotides, the CDR3 is TGTGCCAGCAGCTTAGCTGGGGCAGGGATTCAGCCCCAGCATTTT. This sequence encodes CASSLAGAGIQPQHF.

The V gene is TRBV4-3, the J gene TRBJ1-2; D gene uncertain. The V end lost 5 bases, the J end lost 6 bases, and 16 bases lay between the germline ends. Per germline, CDR1 LGHNA and CDR2 YSLEER. CDR3 length: 14 residues. The CDR3 bases are TGCGCCAGCAGCGACGGACTAGGCGGTCATGGCTACACCTTC. Translating it yields CASSDGLGGHGYTF.

The CDR3 DNA is TGTGCCAGCAGGCTAGCGGGAGGGAGCGAGCAGTTCTTC. This gives the protein CASRLAGGSEQFF. The V call is TRBV27, the J call TRBJ2-1, with 12 bases lining up with TRBD2. The germline CDR1 and CDR2 sequences are MNHEY and SMNVEV (reference sequence). The CDR3 is made up of 13 amino acids. The V and J ends lost 6 bases and 10 bases, in that order; junction bases with no gene match: 4.

The V call is TRBV5-6, the J call TRBJ1-6, with 10 bases matching TRBD1. V dropped 0 bases and J dropped 7; count of bases not matched to a gene: 10. This CDR3 has 18 amino acids. Germline V gene sequence: CDR1 SGHDT, CDR2 YYEEEE. The CDR3 spells CASSLVGVDRGKNSPLHF. DNA for the CDR3: TGTGCCAGCAGCTTGGTTGGGGTGGACAGGGGGAAAAATTCACCCCTCCACTTT.

This chain uses TRBV11-2 with TRBJ2-7, with 11 bases aligning to TRBD2. CDR1 and CDR2 (germline): SGHAT, FQNNGV. The CDR3 extends over 15 amino acids. V lost 3 bases and J lost 0; bases outside the gene matches: 1. CDR3 nucleotides: TGTGCCAGCAGCTTTACTAGCGGGAGCTCCTACGAGCAGTACTTC. It is translated as CASSFTSGSSYEQYF.

This chain joins TRBV28 and TRBJ1-4; D unresolved. V lost 2 bases, J lost 0 bases, and 10 bases lay in between. The CDR3 has 16 residues. CDR1 is MDHEN and CDR2 is SYDVKM in the germline V gene. The CDR3 is CASSLGEYSTNEKLFF. CDR3 DNA sequence: TGTGCCAGCAGTTTAGGGGAGTACTCAACTAATGAAAAACTGTTTTTT.

The J gene is TRBJ2-7, the V gene TRBV27; TRBD2 matches at 9 bases. Per germline, CDR1 MNHEY and CDR2 SMNVEV (reference sequence). The length of the CDR3 is 15 residues. V lost 2 bases and J lost 2; bases outside the gene matches: 4. DNA for the CDR3: TGTGCCAGCAGTTTAGTGCGGGAGGGACCCTACGAGCAGTACTTC. Its translation is CASSLVREGPYEQYF.

This clone was recorded a few times. This chain links TRBV2 with TRBJ2-7; a weak D match, TRBD2 (6 bases). V lost 1 base, J lost 7 bases, and 14 bases lay in between. Per the germline V gene, CDR1 is SNHLY and CDR2 is FYNNEI. The CDR3 loop spans 14 amino acids. The DNA for the CDR3 is TGTGCCAGCAGTGAAGGGGGGAGGACCGTTGAGCAGTACTTC. Translation gives CASSEGGRTVEQYF.

As regards this clone: Other DNA sequences in the sample encode the same CDR3. The chain recombines TRBV27 with TRBJ2-1; no clear D. V shed 3 bases and J shed 0 bases, with 6 bases lying between them. Germline V gives CDR1 MNHEY, CDR2 SMNVEV (reference sequence). This CDR3 is 14 amino acids long. In nucleotides, the CDR3 is TGTGCCAGCAGTTTGGATTCCTCCTACAATGAGCAGTTCTTC. It translates to CASSLDSSYNEQFF.

The V and J genes are TRBV29-1 and TRBJ2-7; TRBD2 is a possible D gene (6 bases). The CDR3 has 12 residues. Germline assignment: CDR1 SQVTM and CDR2 ANQGSEA. Trimming removed 4 bases at V and 3 bases at J, with 10 bases between. The CDR3 region has the DNA TGCAGCGTTGTGGGGGGTCTCTACGAGCAGTACTTC. It yields the protein CSVVGGLYEQYF.

This chain joins TRBV7-7 and TRBJ2-2; 10 bases agree with TRBD1. The CDR3 spans 17 residues. V was pared by 2 bases and J by 6 bases, with 9 bases of the junction left unmatched. Germline lookup yields CDR1 SSHAT and CDR2 FNYEAQ (reference sequence). The CDR3 DNA reads TGTGCCAGCAGCTTATCTACCGGGACAGGGGAAGCCGGGGAGCTGTTTTTT. This gives the protein CASSLSTGTGEAGELFF.

The chain is built from TRBV10-3 and TRBJ2-2; D is unresolved. V was pared by 9 bases and J by 4 bases, with 15 bases between. Germline V CDR1 and CDR2: ENHRY, SYGVKD. The CDR3 has 14 residues. The CDR3 DNA reads as TGTGCCATTGAAAGGACCAGGCGCACCGGGGAGCTGTTTTTT. Amino acids: CAIERTRRTGELFF.

The V gene is TRBV7-6, the J gene TRBJ2-7; the D gene is possibly TRBD1 (5 bases). V lost 1 base and J lost 0, with 7 bases in between. The CDR3 is 14 amino acids. Looked up from germline, CDR1 is SGHVS and CDR2 is FNYEAQ. As DNA, the CDR3 is TGTGCCAGCAGCTTAGACAGGAACTCCTACGAGCAGTACTTC. It specifies CASSLDRNSYEQYF.

The chain uses TRBV19 and TRBJ1-5, with 8 positions matching TRBD1. J lost 3 bases, V lost 3 bases, and 22 bases had no gene match. Germline V gene sequence: CDR1 LNHDA, CDR2 SQIVND (reference sequence). The CDR3 is 21 amino acids. CDR3 sequence (DNA): TGTGCCAGTAGTATTGGCTTGTACAGGGGGGTAGTGTGGGGCGACAATCAGCCCCAGCATTTT. Translation gives CASSIGLYRGVVWGDNQPQHF.

V gene TRBV27 combines with J gene TRBJ2-7; 7 bases are a match to TRBD2. Looked up from germline, CDR1 is MNHEY and CDR2 is SMNVEV (reference sequence). Trimming cost V 5 bases and J 3 bases; bases outside gene matches: 10. The CDR3 spans 15 residues. Here the CDR3 reads CASSNTGLGVYEQYF. The CDR3 DNA reads TGTGCCAGCAGTAATACAGGACTAGGGGTCTACGAGCAGTACTTC.

The chain joins TRBV19 to TRBJ2-4; D is unresolved. The V gene's germline CDR1 is LNHDA and CDR2 SQIVND (reference sequence). The CDR3 length is 14 residues. V was clipped by 3 bases and J by 5 bases, with 11 bases between them. CDR3 region: CASSMAVTENIQYF. In DNA form, the CDR3 reads TGTGCCAGTAGTATGGCCGTAACCGAAAACATTCAGTACTTC. Looking up the rest from reference TRBV19 and TRBJ2-4 gives the full variable domain: DGGITQSPKYLFRKEGQNVTLSCEQNLNHDAMYWYRQDPGQGLRLIYYSQIVNDFQKGDIAEGYSVSREKKESFPLTVTSAQKNPTAFYLCASSMAVTENIQYFGAGTRLSVL.

The chain recombines TRBV27 with TRBJ1-4; D is unresolved. The CDR3 is 13 amino acids. Trimming took 3 bases from V and 5 from J, leaving 7 bases between them. Per germline, CDR1 MNHEY and CDR2 SMNVEV (reference sequence). CDR3 region: CASSFRRNEKLFF. CDR3 in DNA: TGTGCCAGCAGTTTTCGCAGGAATGAAAAACTGTTTTTT.

V and J are TRBV14 and TRBJ2-5; D may be TRBD2 (6 bases). V was shortened by 4 bases and J by 3 bases, with 9 bases between the two germline ends. Germline-derived CDR1 and CDR2 are SGHDN and FVKESK. This CDR3 has 13 amino acids. The CDR3 DNA reads as TGTGCCAGCAGCCGGGACTTGGAAGAGACCCAGTACTTC. Its protein is CASSRDLEETQYF.